The entry that follows covers one TCR beta chain sequence. This record belongs to a study of blood T cell repertoires in COVID-19. Overall study context: Material from acute and convalescent COVID-19 was sourced from the United States, Italy and Spain. T cells, B-cell-depleted T cells, or PBMCs supplied cDNA or gDNA.

The V gene end was trimmed by 2 bases and the J gene end by 2 bases; junction bases not matched to a gene: 15. This CDR3 comprises 19 residues. CDR1 is GTSNPN, CDR2 SVGIG, per germline (reference sequence). In the original workflow: It was from reference gene primer amplification that nucleated cell counts were estimated. The assay was immunoSEQ multiplex PCR, and TCRdb's table has in-frame clones only and misses some. For V, J and clone size, that table is used; D and trimming come from the DNA. The repertoire has over 200,000 clones, 87% of them found once; the top ten carry around 12%. Material for sequencing was peripheral blood. The chain couples TRBV30 to TRBJ2-1, with TRBD2 identical over 10 bases. The receptor's source is a woman aged 18-29 years who had recovered from COVID-19. CDR3 DNA: TGTGCCTGGAGTATATTTAATACCCGACTAGCGGGCCCCTACAATGAGCAGTTCTTC. Amino acid sequence: CAWSIFNTRLAGPYNEQFF.